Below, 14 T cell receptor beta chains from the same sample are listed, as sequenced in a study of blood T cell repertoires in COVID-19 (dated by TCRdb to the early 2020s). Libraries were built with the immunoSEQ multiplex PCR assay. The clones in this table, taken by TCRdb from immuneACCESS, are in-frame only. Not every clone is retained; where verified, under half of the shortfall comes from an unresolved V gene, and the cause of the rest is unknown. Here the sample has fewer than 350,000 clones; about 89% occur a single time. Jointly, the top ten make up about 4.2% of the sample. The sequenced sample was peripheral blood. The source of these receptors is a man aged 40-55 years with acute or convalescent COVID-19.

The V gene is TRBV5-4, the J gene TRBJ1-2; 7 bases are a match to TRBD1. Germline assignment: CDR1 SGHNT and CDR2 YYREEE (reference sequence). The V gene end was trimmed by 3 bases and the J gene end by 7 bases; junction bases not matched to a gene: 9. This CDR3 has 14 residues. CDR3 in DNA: TGTGCCAGCAGCTCCCAGGGGGTAGATGGTGGCTACACCTTC. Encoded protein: CASSSQGVDGGYTF.

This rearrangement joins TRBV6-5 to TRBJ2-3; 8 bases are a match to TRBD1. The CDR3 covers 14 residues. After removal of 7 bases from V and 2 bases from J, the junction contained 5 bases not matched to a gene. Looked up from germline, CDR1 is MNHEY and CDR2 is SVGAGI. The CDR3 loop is CASTTGGTTDTQYF. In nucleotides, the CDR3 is TGTGCCAGCACAACAGGGGGGACCACAGATACGCAGTATTTT.

CDR3 amino acids: CASSRQRTGWSTDTQYF. CDR3 in DNA: TGTGCCAGCAGCCGCCAAAGGACAGGGTGGAGCACAGATACGCAGTATTTT. The rearrangement joins TRBV5-5 to TRBJ2-3; 8 bases agree with TRBD1. The CDR3 runs 17 residues. The J segment lost 0 bases and the V segment lost 4 bases, leaving 10 bases of the junction unmatched. Germline-derived CDR1 and CDR2 are SGHKS and YYEKEE (reference sequence).

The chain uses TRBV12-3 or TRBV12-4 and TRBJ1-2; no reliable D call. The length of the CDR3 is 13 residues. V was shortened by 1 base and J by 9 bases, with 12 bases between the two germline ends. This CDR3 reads CASSLGEGLSYTF. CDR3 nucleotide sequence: TGTGCCAGCAGTTTAGGAGAGGGATTAAGCTACACCTTC.

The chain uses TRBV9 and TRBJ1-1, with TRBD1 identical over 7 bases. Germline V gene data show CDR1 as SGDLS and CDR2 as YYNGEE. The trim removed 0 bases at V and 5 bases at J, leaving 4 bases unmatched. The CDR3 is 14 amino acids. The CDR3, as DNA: TGTGCCAGCAGCGTAGGACAGGGTAATACTGAAGCTTTCTTT. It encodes CASSVGQGNTEAFF.

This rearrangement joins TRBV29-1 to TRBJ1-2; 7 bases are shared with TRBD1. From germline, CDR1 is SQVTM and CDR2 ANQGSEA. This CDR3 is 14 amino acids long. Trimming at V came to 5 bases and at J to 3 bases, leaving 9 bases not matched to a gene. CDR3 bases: TGCAGCGTTCTGAGGCGGGACAGATACTATGGCTACACCTTC. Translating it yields CSVLRRDRYYGYTF.

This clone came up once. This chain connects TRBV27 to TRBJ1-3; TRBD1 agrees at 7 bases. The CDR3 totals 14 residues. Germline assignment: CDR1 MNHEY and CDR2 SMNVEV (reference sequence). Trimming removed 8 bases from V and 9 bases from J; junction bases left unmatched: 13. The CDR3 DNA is TGTGCCAGCGGGCCGGGACAGCCCCCTAGCACCATATATTTT. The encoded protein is CASGPGQPPSTIYF.

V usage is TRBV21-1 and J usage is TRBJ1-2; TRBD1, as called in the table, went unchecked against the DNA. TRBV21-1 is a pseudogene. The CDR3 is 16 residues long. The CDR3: CASSKARDRGNYGYTF. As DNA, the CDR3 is TGTGCCAGCAGCAAAGCGCGGGACAGGGGGAACTATGGCTACACCTTC.

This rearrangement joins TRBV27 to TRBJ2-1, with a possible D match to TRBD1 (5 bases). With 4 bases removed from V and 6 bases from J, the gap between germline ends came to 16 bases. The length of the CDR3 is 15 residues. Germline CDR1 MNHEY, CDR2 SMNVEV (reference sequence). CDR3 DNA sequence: TGTGCCAGCAGTTACAGCGTCCGAAGGGGCAATGAGCAGTTCTTC. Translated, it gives CASSYSVRRGNEQFF.

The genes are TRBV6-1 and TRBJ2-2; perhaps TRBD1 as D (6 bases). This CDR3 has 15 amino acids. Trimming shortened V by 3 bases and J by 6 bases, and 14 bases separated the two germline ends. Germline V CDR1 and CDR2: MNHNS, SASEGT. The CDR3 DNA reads TGTGCCAGCAGTGAGTACAGGGCGCTGGCCGGGGAGCTGTTTTTT. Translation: CASSEYRALAGELFF.

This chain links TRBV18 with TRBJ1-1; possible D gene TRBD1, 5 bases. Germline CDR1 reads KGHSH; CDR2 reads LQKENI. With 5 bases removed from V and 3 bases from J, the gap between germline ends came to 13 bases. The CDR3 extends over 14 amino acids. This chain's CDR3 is CASSSRGGDTEAFF. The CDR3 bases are TGTGCCAGCTCATCGCGTGGGGGGGACACTGAAGCTTTCTTT.

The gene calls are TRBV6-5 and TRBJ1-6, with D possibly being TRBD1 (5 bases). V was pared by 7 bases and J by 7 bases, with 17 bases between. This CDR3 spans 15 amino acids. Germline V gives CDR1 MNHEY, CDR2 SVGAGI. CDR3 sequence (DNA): TGTGCCAGCAACTTCGAGGACATTGAGAATTCACCCCTCCACTTT. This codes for CASNFEDIENSPLHF.

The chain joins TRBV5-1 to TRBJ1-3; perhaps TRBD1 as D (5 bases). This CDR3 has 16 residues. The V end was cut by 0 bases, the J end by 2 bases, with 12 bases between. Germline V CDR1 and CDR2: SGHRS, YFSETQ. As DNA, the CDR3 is TGCGCCAGCAGCTTGGCCGTGGGGGGAGCTGGAAACACCATATATTTT. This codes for CASSLAVGGAGNTIYF.

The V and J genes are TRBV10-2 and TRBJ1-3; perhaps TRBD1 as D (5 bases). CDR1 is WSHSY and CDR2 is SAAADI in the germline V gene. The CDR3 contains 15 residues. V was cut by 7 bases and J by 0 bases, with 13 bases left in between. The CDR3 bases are TGCGCCAGCAAAGAGGACAACTACTCTGGAAACACCATATATTTT. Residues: CASKEDNYSGNTIYF.